The 15 T cell receptor beta chains below all came from one sample that was sequenced in a study of blood T cell repertoires in COVID-19. Data came from immunoSEQ multiplex PCR; TCRdb stores just in-frame clones and leaves some out. Of approximately 70,000 clones detected, about four fifths appear once; the ten largest clones hold approximately 0.8%. Sample: peripheral blood. These receptor sequences come from a woman aged 70-85 years with acute or convalescent COVID-19.

The chain recombines TRBV10-3 with TRBJ2-1; 8 nucleotides line up with TRBD2. This CDR3 comprises 16 residues. From germline, CDR1 is ENHRY and CDR2 SYGVKD. Losses at the gene ends were 0 bases for V and 4 bases for J; bases not matched to a gene: 5. CDR3 in amino acids: CAISESSGGLYNEQFF. The CDR3 DNA follows: TGTGCCATCAGTGAGTCTTCGGGGGGGCTTTACAATGAGCAGTTCTTC.

The chain combines TRBV2 with TRBJ2-7, with 9 bases fitting TRBD2. Losses at the gene ends were 5 bases for V and 2 bases for J; bases not matched to a gene: 4. Germline CDR1 and CDR2: SNHLY and FYNNEI. The CDR3 is 14 residues long. CDR3 bases: TGTGCCAGCAGTATAGGACTAGCGACCTACGAGCAGTACTTC. Its translation: CASSIGLATYEQYF.

CDR3 DNA sequence: TGTGCCAGCAGCTTGGACTACGTGAACACTGAAGCTTTCTTT. This codes for CASSLDYVNTEAFF. This chain uses TRBV5-5 with TRBJ1-1, with D uncertain. The V and J ends lost 0 bases and 0 bases respectively, with 6 bases between them. Germline V gene sequence: CDR1 SGHKS, CDR2 YYEKEE (reference sequence). The CDR3 spans 14 residues.

This rearrangement joins TRBV2 to TRBJ1-5, with D maybe TRBD1 (6 bases). The CDR3 length is 15 residues. The germline V and J ends were trimmed by 5 bases and 1 base, with 12 bases remaining between them. The germline V gene encodes CDR1 SNHLY and CDR2 FYNNEI. DNA for the CDR3: TGTGCCAGCAGTTGGACAGTTCCAAGCAATCAGCCCCAGCATTTT. Residues: CASSWTVPSNQPQHF.

The V call is TRBV7-2, the J call TRBJ1-2, with 10 nucleotides matching TRBD1. The CDR3 length is 16 residues. With V trimmed by 1 base and J by 6 bases, 8 bases remained unmatched. Germline V lookup: CDR1 SGHTA, CDR2 FQGNSA. The CDR3 nucleotides are TGTGCCAGCAGCTTAGGGAGACAGGGGGCGCGGAATGGCTACACCTTC. The encoded protein is CASSLGRQGARNGYTF.

The V gene is TRBV5-1, the J gene TRBJ1-5; 10 nucleotides line up with TRBD1. The CDR3 loop spans 15 amino acids. Germline lookup yields CDR1 SGHRS and CDR2 YFSETQ. The V segment lost 4 bases and the J segment 4 bases; nucleotides outside the gene matches: 5. CDR3 sequence reads: CASSIGTGENQPQHF. CDR3 DNA sequence: TGCGCCAGCAGCATCGGGACAGGGGAAAATCAGCCCCAGCATTTT. The entire variable domain, with the rest obtained from reference TRBV5-1 and TRBJ1-5, is as follows: KAGVTQTPRYLIKTRGQQVTLSCSPISGHRSVSWYQQTPGQGLQFLFEYFSETQRNKGNFPGRFSGRQFSNSRSEMNVSTLELGDSALYLCASSIGTGENQPQHFGDGTRLSIL.

The rearrangement links TRBV19 to TRBJ2-7; 7 positions match TRBD2. J lost 6 bases, V lost 6 bases, and 11 bases had no gene match. Germline CDR1 reads LNHDA; CDR2 reads SQIVND (reference sequence). The CDR3 sequence is 14 residues long. In nucleotides, the CDR3 is TGTGCCAGTAGGCGGACTAGTTTAGGACCCGAGCAGTACTTC. It specifies CASRRTSLGPEQYF.

V is TRBV6-2 or TRBV6-3 and J is TRBJ2-5, with 9 nucleotides matching TRBD1. The germline V gene has CDR1 MNHEY and CDR2 SVGEGT. V gave up 4 bases and J gave up 3 bases; unmatched junction bases: 9. This CDR3 is 16 amino acids long. CDR3 bases: TGTGCCAGCAGTTGCGACCGGGACAGGGAGGAAGAGACCCAGTACTTC. Translation: CASSCDRDREEETQYF.

This clone was counted between two and nine times. The chain has TRBV18 and TRBJ2-7, with 12 bases aligning to TRBD1. CDR1 KGHSH and CDR2 LQKENI come from the germline V gene. The J segment lost 6 bases and the V segment lost 5 bases, leaving 5 bases of the junction unmatched. This CDR3 is built from 14 residues. CDR3 protein: CASSSGQGAVEQYF. The CDR3 coding sequence is TGTGCCAGCTCATCGGGACAGGGGGCGGTCGAGCAGTACTTC.

This chain uses TRBV6-6 with TRBJ2-7; the D gene is possibly TRBD2 (6 bases). Germline V gene sequence: CDR1 MNHNY, CDR2 SVGAGI (reference sequence). Trimming cost V 2 bases and J 3 bases, with 11 bases left between them. The CDR3 runs to 14 residues. CDR3 protein: CASSYTTEGYEQYF. The CDR3 DNA follows: TGTGCCAGCAGTTACACGACGGAGGGCTACGAGCAGTACTTC.

Only a few counts were recorded for this clone. The chain carries TRBV19 and TRBJ1-2; 7 bases are shared with TRBD1. The germline gives CDR1 LNHDA, CDR2 SQIVND (reference sequence). The CDR3 length is 15 residues. V was clipped by 5 bases and J by 6 bases; unmatched bases: 12. CDR3 in amino acids: CASSPQTGPANGYTF. CDR3 DNA sequence: TGTGCCAGTAGTCCCCAGACAGGGCCAGCCAATGGCTACACCTTC. The full variable domain, its missing parts supplied by reference TRBV19 and TRBJ1-2, is DGGITQSPKYLFRKEGQNVTLSCEQNLNHDAMYWYRQDPGQGLRLIYYSQIVNDFQKGDIAEGYSVSREKKESFPLTVTSAQKNPTAFYLCASSPQTGPANGYTFGSGTRLTVV.

The chain carries TRBV20-1 and TRBJ1-2; D is perhaps TRBD1 (5 bases). This CDR3 region has 11 residues. The germline CDR1 and CDR2 sequences are DFQATT and SNEGSKA (reference sequence). V lost 5 bases to trimming and J lost 8 bases, with 12 bases between them. The CDR3 reads CSARGEGGYTF. For the CDR3, the DNA is TGCAGTGCTCGAGGGGAGGGAGGCTACACCTTC.

This chain joins TRBV5-4 and TRBJ1-2; the D gene is possibly TRBD1 (5 bases). Germline-derived CDR1 and CDR2 are SGHNT and YYREEE (reference sequence). This CDR3 is 13 amino acids long. Trimming pared 1 base from V and 6 bases from J, leaving 10 bases between. The CDR3 DNA is TGTGCCAGCAGCTTGTCCGGGGGAGATGGCTACACCTTC. Residues: CASSLSGGDGYTF. The full variable domain, its missing parts supplied by reference TRBV5-4 and TRBJ1-2, is ETGVTQSPTHLIKTRGQQVTLRCSSQSGHNTVSWYQQALGQGPQFIFQYYREEENGRGNFPPRFSGLQFPNYSSELNVNALELDDSALYLCASSLSGGDGYTFGSGTRLTVV.

The chain carries TRBV2 and TRBJ1-6; D unresolved. Germline CDR1 and CDR2: SNHLY and FYNNEI. The CDR3 consists of 15 residues. V lost 1 base and J lost 9, with 13 bases in between. The CDR3 loop reads CASSEEGQTFSPLHF. CDR3 DNA sequence: TGTGCCAGCAGTGAAGAAGGCCAGACTTTTTCACCCCTCCACTTT.

The gene calls are TRBV20-1 and TRBJ2-7, with 7 bases that match TRBD2. This CDR3 comprises 16 residues. Germline values: CDR1 DFQATT, CDR2 SNEGSKA (reference sequence). With V trimmed by 3 bases and J by 3 bases, 14 bases remained unmatched. The CDR3 loop is CSASDQGLADNYEQYF. The CDR3 bases are TGCAGTGCTAGTGACCAAGGTCTAGCGGACAACTACGAGCAGTACTTC.